The 21 T cell receptor beta chains presented below share a single source sample, sequenced in a study of shared clonotypes between healthy human individuals. Repertoires were generated with immunoSEQ multiplex PCR, while TCRdb's copy carries only in-frame clones and drops some. The table shows around 560,000 clones, with 90% to 95% occurring only once. Positively selected for CCR7, the CD45RO-negative cells used as naive CD8 cells excluded terminally differentiated effector memory CD45RA+ cells. What was sequenced was naive CD8+ T cells sorted from blood. Source of these receptors: a young woman in good health.

This chain joins TRBV27 and TRBJ2-5; D remains ambiguous. The J call may be mistaken, given a closer DNA end match to TRBJ2-7. The CDR3 sequence is 13 residues long. Germline loops: CDR1 MNHEY, CDR2 SMNVEV (reference sequence). The CDR3 DNA is TGTGCCAGCAGTTTTGACGTTGGCTACGAGCAGTACTTC. It specifies CASSFDVGYEQYF.

The chain recombines TRBV25-1 with TRBJ1-4, with D possibly matching TRBD1 (5 bases). This CDR3 region has 15 residues. V was pared by 1 base and J by 8 bases, with 14 bases between. Per the germline V gene, CDR1 is MGHDK and CDR2 is SYGVNS. The CDR3 DNA reads TGTGCCAGCAGTGAATGGGTCAGCGAGGGGGAAAAACTGTTTTTT. This sequence encodes CASSEWVSEGEKLFF.

The chain has TRBV11-2 and TRBJ2-7, with D possibly TRBD1 on 6 matching bases. Deletions cut 1 base from V and 0 bases from J, with 16 bases between. CDR3 size: 17 residues. Germline V gene sequence: CDR1 SGHAT, CDR2 FQNNGV. As DNA, the CDR3 is TGTGCCAGCAGCTTAGCTTTTGGCACAGGGAGCTCCTACGAGCAGTACTTC. This encodes CASSLAFGTGSSYEQYF.

V is TRBV19 and J is TRBJ2-1; the match to TRBD2 covers 12 bases. Losses at the gene ends were 3 bases for V and 9 bases for J; bases not matched to a gene: 6. Germline values: CDR1 LNHDA, CDR2 SQIVND (reference sequence). This CDR3 spans 15 amino acids. The CDR3 sequence is CASSIRLAGVGEQFF. The DNA of the CDR3 is TGTGCCAGTAGTATTAGACTAGCGGGAGTTGGTGAGCAGTTCTTC.

The chain uses TRBV6-6 and TRBJ1-4, with D tentatively TRBD1 (5 bases). Germline assignment: CDR1 MNHNY and CDR2 SVGAGI (reference sequence). This CDR3 has 16 residues. Trimming removed 6 bases from V and 3 bases from J, with 17 bases in between. CDR3 DNA sequence: TGTGCCAGCAGACCCGATGCAGGGTCGTCTAATGAAAAACTGTTTTTT. Amino acid sequence: CASRPDAGSSNEKLFF.

This sequence joins TRBV6-4 and TRBJ2-7, with 13 bases that match TRBD2. CDR1 and CDR2 (germline): MRHNA, SNTAGT. V dropped 6 bases and J dropped 4; count of bases not matched to a gene: 12. The CDR3 spans 17 residues. The CDR3 DNA reads as TGTGCCAGCAGAGCCAACGGACTAGCGGGAGTTCGGTACGAGCAGTACTTC. Translation gives CASRANGLAGVRYEQYF.

The rearrangement joins TRBV5-1 to TRBJ2-5; 8 positions match TRBD1. CDR1 is SGHRS and CDR2 is YFSETQ in the germline V gene. CDR3 size: 15 residues. V shed 1 base, J shed 0 bases, and the junction held 2 bases outside the gene matches. CDR3 sequence reads: CASSLMGQDQETQYF. In DNA form, the CDR3 reads TGCGCCAGCAGCTTGATGGGACAGGACCAAGAGACCCAGTACTTC.

This clone has just one count. This chain uses TRBV11-2 with TRBJ2-1, with 10 bases identical to TRBD2. The germline V gene encodes CDR1 SGHAT and CDR2 FQNNGV. V was pared by 3 bases and J by 7 bases, with 6 bases of the junction left unmatched. The CDR3 covers 15 residues. The CDR3 spells CASSFIAGGFNEQFF. In DNA form, the CDR3 reads TGTGCCAGCAGCTTCATAGCGGGAGGATTTAATGAGCAGTTCTTC.

The CDR3 loop reads CASSGFAPGIPDTQYF. CDR3 DNA: TGTGCCAGCAGTGGATTCGCACCGGGTATCCCAGATACGCAGTATTTT. This chain joins TRBV6-1 and TRBJ2-3; D gene uncertain. CDR1 and CDR2 (germline): MNHNS, SASEGT. Trimming shortened V by 4 bases and J by 4 bases, and 18 bases separated the two germline ends. This CDR3 is built from 16 residues.

The chain uses TRBV29-1 and TRBJ2-7, with D possibly matching TRBD1 (5 bases). V was trimmed by 4 bases and J by 2 bases, leaving 6 bases between them. The CDR3 has 11 residues. Germline assignment: CDR1 SQVTM and CDR2 ANQGSEA. The CDR3 sequence: CSVGQPYEQYF. The CDR3 bases are TGCAGCGTTGGACAGCCCTACGAGCAGTACTTC.

The chain couples TRBV30 to TRBJ2-7, with D perhaps matching TRBD1 (5 bases). The ends were cut back, 4 bases at V and 4 bases at J, with 11 bases in the middle. The germline V gene encodes CDR1 GTSNPN and CDR2 SVGIG (reference sequence). CDR3 length: 12 residues. CDR3 protein: CAWTPTDYEQYF. The CDR3, as DNA: TGTGCCTGGACTCCGACAGATTACGAGCAGTACTTC.

The sample holds one count of this clone. V is TRBV9 and J is TRBJ2-7; D is perhaps TRBD2 (5 bases). The CDR3 runs to 14 residues. Germline CDR1 reads SGDLS; CDR2 reads YYNGEE. The V gene lost 3 bases and the J gene lost 0 bases, with 10 bases spanning the gap. Here the CDR3 DNA reads TGTGCCAGCAGCGAAGGACTGAGCTCCTACGAGCAGTACTTC. Its translation is CASSEGLSSYEQYF.

Turning to this clone: Distinct nucleotide sequences in the sample also encode this CDR3. The CDR3, as DNA: TGTGCCAGCAGTTTTTCCTCCTACGAGCAGTACTTC. Translating gives CASSFSSYEQYF. The chain employs TRBV28 and TRBJ2-7; D gene uncertain. The V gene's germline CDR1 is MDHEN and CDR2 SYDVKM. Trimming shortened V by 3 bases and J by 0 bases, and 3 bases separated the two germline ends. The CDR3 contains 12 residues.

The chain's CDR3 is CASSLGAGLQLDEQFF. The CDR3 bases are TGTGCCAGCAGCTTGGGGGCGGGACTACAGTTGGATGAGCAGTTCTTC. The chain is built from TRBV5-6 and TRBJ2-1, with 7 bases fitting TRBD2. The CDR3 runs 16 residues. The germline V gene encodes CDR1 SGHDT and CDR2 YYEEEE. Unmatched junction bases numbered 11, after V lost 0 bases and J lost 8 bases.

The CDR3, as DNA: TGTGCCAGTAGTATCCCGAACTACTATGGCTACACCTTC. Its translation is CASSIPNYYGYTF. V and J are TRBV19 and TRBJ1-2, with D unclear. The CDR3 covers 13 residues. V lost 3 bases, J lost 3 bases, and 8 bases lay in between. Germline V gene data show CDR1 as LNHDA and CDR2 as SQIVND (reference sequence).

The chain couples TRBV7-8 to TRBJ1-5; no clear D. Germline V gene data show CDR1 as SGHVS and CDR2 as FQNEAQ. The V gene lost 5 bases and the J gene lost 3 bases, with 8 bases spanning the gap. The CDR3 extends over 13 amino acids. The CDR3 loop reads CASSRLANQPQHF. The CDR3 coding sequence is TGTGCCAGCAGCCGATTAGCCAATCAGCCCCAGCATTTT. The full variable domain, rest sourced from reference TRBV7-8 and TRBJ1-5, is GAGVSQSPRYKVAKRGQDVALRCDPISGHVSLFWYQQALGQGPEFLTYFQNEAQLDKSGLPSDRFFAERPEGSVSTLKIQRTQQEDSAVYLCASSRLANQPQHFGDGTRLSIL.

The J gene is TRBJ2-7, the V gene TRBV27; no clear D gene. The CDR3 totals 14 residues. Germline V lookup: CDR1 MNHEY, CDR2 SMNVEV (reference sequence). The V and J ends lost 9 bases and 2 bases respectively, with 17 bases between them. The CDR3 loop is CASQVYGGTYEQYF. Here the CDR3 DNA reads TGTGCCAGTCAGGTCTACGGCGGAACCTACGAGCAGTACTTC.

About this clone: The sample has other DNA sequences that encode this CDR3 too. CDR3 coding DNA: TGTGCCAGCAGCTTGGGGTCGGGAGGTTACGAGCAGTACTTC. Translated: CASSLGSGGYEQYF. This chain connects TRBV7-6 to TRBJ2-7; 7 bases line up with TRBD2. Germline CDR1 and CDR2: SGHVS and FNYEAQ. CDR3 length: 14 residues. Losses at the gene ends were 3 bases for V and 4 bases for J; bases not matched to a gene: 6.

V is TRBV7-9 and J is TRBJ2-1; TRBD2 matches 14 bases. The J segment lost 8 bases and the V segment lost 5 bases, leaving 5 bases of the junction unmatched. CDR1 and CDR2 from the germline V gene are SEHNR and FQNEAQ (reference sequence). The CDR3 sequence is 15 residues long. As DNA, the CDR3 is TGTGCCAGCAGCCCGGGGACTAGCGGGAGCGATGAGCAGTTCTTC. This gives the protein CASSPGTSGSDEQFF.

The rearrangement links TRBV11-2 to TRBJ2-7, with 8 positions matching TRBD1. J lost 6 bases, V lost 1 base, and 11 bases had no gene match. This CDR3 is built from 16 residues. Germline lookup yields CDR1 SGHAT and CDR2 FQNNGV. CDR3 sequence: CASSLAKGQGVVEQYF. DNA of the CDR3: TGTGCCAGCAGCTTAGCCAAAGGACAGGGCGTTGTCGAGCAGTACTTC.

The rearrangement uses TRBV28 and TRBJ2-5; TRBD1 or TRBD2 may be the D gene (5 bases each). This CDR3 is built from 11 residues. Germline V gives CDR1 MDHEN, CDR2 SYDVKM. The V gene lost 3 bases and the J gene lost 13 bases, with 12 bases spanning the gap. CDR3: CASSLGESLYF. CDR3 nucleotides: TGTGCCAGCAGTTTGGGGGAGTCTCTGTACTTC.